This TCR beta chain was captured by sequencing in a study of blood T cell repertoires in COVID-19 (dated by TCRdb to between 2020 and 2021). At the level of the whole study: Collaborator samples came from the United States, Italy and Spain and covered acute and convalescent phases of COVID-19. Deeply sampled blood TCRbeta repertoires from subjects exposed to, actively infected with, or recovered from COVID-19 were included in the dataset. Where available, HLA class I and class II types were taken from metadata supplied by the sample provider and were not determined by assay-based typing. Sample metadata almost always included a de-identified subject ID, COVID-19 status, age in years and sex. The material from the prospective study consisted of cDNA or gDNA derived from T cells, B-cell-depleted T cells, or PBMCs. The samples were drawn from two sources: the first 160 participants of the ongoing ImmuneRACE study, and over 1,000 subjects contributed by 6 global collaborators. The repertoires were released in a freely available public database intended as a resource for research on the immune response to SARS-CoV-2.

Trimming takes 6 bases from V and 4 bases from J, and the germline ends sit 10 bases apart. The CDR3, cysteine through phenylalanine, is 13 amino acids long. Only CDR3 DNA is held: 39 bases, read in frame from base 1. TCRbeta CDR3 regions were amplified from genomic DNA by means of the immunoSEQ Assay, a bias-controlled multiplex PCR. The paper's processing steps were these. The number of nucleated cells in each sample was estimated by amplification of reference gene primers within the assay. To quantify the absolute abundance of each unique TCRbeta CDR3 rearrangement, sequence reads were collapsed and filtered. For each sample, productive Simpson clonality was calculated by taking the square root of Simpson's diversity index across productive rearrangements. The table was pulled from immuneACCESS by TCRdb, which kept in-frame rearrangements only. Such tables lose some clones; where checked, under half of the loss comes from unresolved V genes, and the rest has no known cause. V and J calls and clone size are as listed in that table; D and trimming were resolved from the DNA. The sample yields hundreds of thousands of clones; 70% to 90% were counted once. About 2.2% of the sample lies in the top ten.

Worth noting for this clone: Its antigen is not yet known. Per-base qualities were not stored, and no clone one base away is much larger.

Broader findings and caveats from the paper: The quantity of clinical and demographic metadata differed by source and by participant and was supplied without curation.

Whole blood was collected in K2EDTA tubes by collaborating institutions according to the institutions' own protocols. For TCRbeta analysis, collaborators shipped samples as frozen whole blood, isolated PBMCs, or DNA extracted from either of those sample types. The sample consisted of peripheral blood. The sequence joins TRBV12-3 or TRBV12-4 to TRBJ2-1; a confident D gene designation cannot be given. The receptor's source is a woman aged 45-65 years with acute or convalescent COVID-19. The CDR3 loop reads CASRQAFYNEQFF. In nucleotide form, the sequence is TGTGCCAGCAGGCAGGCCTTTTACAATGAGCAGTTCTTC.